A selection of T cell receptor beta chains follows, all from one sample in a study of blood T cell repertoires in COVID-19. TCRdb keeps only in-frame clones here, not all; method: immunoSEQ multiplex PCR. The repertoire includes 200,000 to 300,000 clones, 85% to 90% of them detected once, and around 1.8% sits in the top ten. Sequenced: PBMCs or T cells enriched from blood (not recorded which). The source of these receptors is a man in his forties or fifties who had recovered from COVID-19. CDR3s include the opening cysteine and the closing phenylalanine or tryptophan. Fields, in order: D gene, clone size, J gene, V gene, CDR3 DNA, CDR3 protein. The D gene is left open where the match is weak. Not every row has a clone size; where given, it reads once, few, many or a size class.

TRBD2 | - | TRBJ2-1 | TRBV10-3 | TGTGCCGTGGGACTAGCGGGCCCCAATGAGCAGTTCTTC | CAVGLAGPNEQFF
TRBD1 | few | TRBJ2-3 | TRBV11-3 | TGTGCCAGCAGCACGGACAGGGGGACCCGCACAGATACGCAGTATTTT | CASSTDRGTRTDTQYF
- | - | TRBJ2-7 | TRBV7-8 | TGTGCCAGCAGCTTAATACAGGTCTACGAGCAGTACTTC | CASSLIQVYEQYF
- | - | TRBJ2-5 | TRBV18 | TGTGCCAGCTCACCATTACGGGACTTTCCAGAGACCCAGTACTTC | CASSPLRDFPETQYF
TRBD2 | - | TRBJ2-3 | TRBV10-3 | TGTGCCATCAGTGAGTCCAGCGGGAGAACCGGAGATACGCAGTATTTT | CAISESSGRTGDTQYF
- | - | TRBJ1-2 | TRBV28 | TGTGCCAGCAGTATCTACTATGGCTACACCTTC | CASSIYYGYTF
TRBD1 | few | TRBJ2-3 | TRBV10-3 | TGTGCCATGGGGACAGGTACAGATACGCAGTATTTT | CAMGTGTDTQYF
TRBD1 | - | TRBJ1-1 | TRBV5-1 | TGCGCCAGCAGCTTGGGACCACAGGGGGCTGCTGAAGCTTTCTTT | CASSLGPQGAAEAFF
TRBD2 | - | TRBJ2-7 | TRBV3-1/TRBV3-2 | TGTGCCAGCAGCCAAGAGGGACTAGCGGGAGCCCTTTACTCCTACGAGCAGTACTTC | CASSQEGLAGALYSYEQYF
- | - | TRBJ2-3 | TRBV9 | TGTGCCAGCAGCGTAGGCGGCGGGGGCGGCACAGATACGCAGTATTTT | CASSVGGGGGTDTQYF
- | - | TRBJ2-3 | TRBV7-9 | TGTGCCAGCAGCTGGGAGGCTAGCACAGATACGCAGTATTTT | CASSWEASTDTQYF
TRBD1 | - | TRBJ2-7 | TRBV5-4 | TGTGCCAGCAGCTTGGGGACAGGGACCTCCTACGAGCAGTACTTC | CASSLGTGTSYEQYF
- | - | TRBJ2-1 | TRBV18 | TGTGCCAGCTCACCCTCGTACAATGAGCAGTTCTTC | CASSPSYNEQFF
- | - | TRBJ2-1 | TRBV30 | TGTGCCTGGAGTTTAACGGAGCTTTACAATGAGCAGTTCTTC | CAWSLTELYNEQFF
- | - | TRBJ2-7 | TRBV19 | TGTGCCAGTACCACTTCTGGAGGGAGCTCCTACGAGCAGTACTTC | CASTTSGGSSYEQYF
- | - | TRBJ1-2 | TRBV2 | TGTGCCAGCAAACAGGGTGAGGTCCTGGATGGCTACACCTTC | CASKQGEVLDGYTF
TRBD2 | - | TRBJ2-7 | TRBV7-2 | TGTGCCAGCAGCTTAGCGCGGGGAGCGGGGGGGCCGCGGCAGTACTTC | CASSLARGAGGPRQYF
- | - | TRBJ1-6 | TRBV2 | TGTGCCAGCAATAGTCCGGGGAGCTCCTATAATTCACCCCTCCACTTT | CASNSPGSSYNSPLHF
TRBD1 | - | TRBJ1-2 | TRBV5-8 | TGTGCCAGCAGCCAGGGGGACTATGGCTACACCTTC | CASSQGDYGYTF
- | - | TRBJ1-1 | TRBV30 | TGTGCCTGGAGTGGCGGCGTTTCGAGGGCTTTCTTT | CAWSGGVSRAFF
- | few | TRBJ2-7 | TRBV7-9 | TGTGCCAGCAATGGGGGAGGCTCCTACGAGCAGTACTTC | CASNGGGSYEQYF
TRBD2 | - | TRBJ2-6 | TRBV19 | TGTGCCAGTAGTATTGGGCTAGCGGCAGGGGCCAACGTCCTGACTTTC | CASSIGLAAGANVLTF
TRBD1 | - | TRBJ1-5 | TRBV19 | TGTGCCAGCGCCTGGACAGGCCAGGATCAGCCCCAGCATTTT | CASAWTGQDQPQHF
TRBD1 | - | TRBJ2-4 | TRBV5-1 | TGCGCCAGCAGCTATTACCCCGGGACAGGGGAAAACATTCAGTACTTC | CASSYYPGTGENIQYF
TRBD2 | - | TRBJ2-3 | TRBV5-1 | TGCGCCAGCAGCTTGCAGCGGGGGATCACAGATACGCAGTATTTT | CASSLQRGITDTQYF
- | - | TRBJ1-5 | TRBV18 | TGTGCCAGCTCACGTGGGGGCAGGCTAGATCAGCCCCAGCATTTT | CASSRGGRLDQPQHF
- | - | TRBJ2-5 | TRBV5-1 | TGCGCCAGCAGCCCTGGGGCAGGGAAATTACAAGAGACCCAGTACTTC | CASSPGAGKLQETQYF
- | - | TRBJ1-2 | TRBV12-3/TRBV12-4 | TGTGCCAGCAGTTTTTCGGGGTTGGACGGCTACACCTTC | CASSFSGLDGYTF
- | - | TRBJ1-1 | TRBV6-6 | TGTGCCAGCAGGGCGCTCCCAGGAGCTTTCTTT | CASRALPGAFF
- | - | TRBJ1-2 | TRBV5-4 | TGTGCCAGCAGCTTGGCCAGAGGGATCCGTAACTATGGCTACACCTTC | CASSLARGIRNYGYTF
TRBD1 | - | TRBJ2-7 | TRBV4-3 | TGCGCCAGCAGCCAAGGAACAGGGGCCATCTACGAGCAGTACTTC | CASSQGTGAIYEQYF
TRBD1 | - | TRBJ2-1 | TRBV13 | TGTGCCAGCAGCCACAACGACAGGGACTACAATGAGCAGTTCTTC | CASSHNDRDYNEQFF
- | few | TRBJ1-1 | TRBV7-9 | TGTGCCAGCATCCCCACACGGGGAAGGGGGGGCACTGAAGCTTTCTTT | CASIPTRGRGGTEAFF
- | - | TRBJ2-2 | TRBV3-1/TRBV3-2 | TGTGCCAGCAGCGCCTGGGCCACCGGGGAGCTGTTTTTT | CASSAWATGELFF
- | - | TRBJ1-2 | TRBV20-1 | TGCAGTGCTAGTAATCTCAACTATGGCTACACCTTC | CSASNLNYGYTF
- | - | TRBJ1-4 | TRBV4-2 | TGTGCCAGCAGAAGGGGGACGTTGAATGAAAAACTGTTTTTT | CASRRGTLNEKLFF
- | - | TRBJ2-7 | TRBV7-2 | TGTGCCAGCAGCTTAGACGAGGGGGCCTACGAGCAGTACTTC | CASSLDEGAYEQYF
- | - | TRBJ2-7 | TRBV5-1 | TGCGCCAGCAGCCCTCGGGACATCTACGAGCAGTACTTC | CASSPRDIYEQYF
- | - | TRBJ1-1 | TRBV9 | TGTGCCAGCAGCGTACCCCCAGAGGGGAACACTGAAGCTTTCTTT | CASSVPPEGNTEAFF
- | - | TRBJ1-2 | TRBV7-9 | TGTGCCAGCAGCCTACTGGTGGGAGGGAGGGCCGGCTATGGCTACACCTTC | CASSLLVGGRAGYGYTF
- | - | TRBJ2-3 | TRBV2 | TGTGCCAGCAGTGATCAGGCAGGGGCGATTAGCACAGATACGCAGTATTTT | CASSDQAGAISTDTQYF
- | - | TRBJ2-3 | TRBV24-1 | TGTGCCACCAGTGATTCGTGGGGGGCAGATACGCAGTATTTT | CATSDSWGADTQYF
TRBD1 | once | TRBJ1-1 | TRBV6-4 | TGTGCCAGCAGTGACACACCGGGTACAGGGGTAATAGCTTTCTTT | CASSDTPGTGVIAFF
- | - | TRBJ2-7 | TRBV4-3 | TGCGCCAGCAGCCTGGGTGGCGGACACTACGAGCAGTACTTC | CASSLGGGHYEQYF
TRBD2 | - | TRBJ2-1 | TRBV27 | TGTGCCAGCAGTTTAGCGGGGGGGCGTGGTGAGCAGTTCTTC | CASSLAGGRGEQFF
- | - | TRBJ2-2 | TRBV27 | TGTGCCAGCAGTTTGAGGCGGGGCACAGACACCGGGGAGCTGTTTTTT | CASSLRRGTDTGELFF
TRBD1 | - | TRBJ2-5 | TRBV30 | TGTGCCTGGAGTGCAGACAGGGGGCAAGAGACCCAGTACTTC | CAWSADRGQETQYF
TRBD1 | - | TRBJ1-2 | TRBV30 | TGTGCCTGGAGCGAAGACAGGGGAAGTTATGGCTACACCTTC | CAWSEDRGSYGYTF
TRBD1 | - | TRBJ1-1 | TRBV3-1/TRBV3-2 | TGTGCCAGCAGCCACGGACAGGGGTGGGACACTGAAGCTTTCTTT | CASSHGQGWDTEAFF
TRBD2 | - | TRBJ2-5 | TRBV4-1 | TGCGCCAGCTCGAGGACTAGCGGCCAAGAGACCCAGTACTTC | CASSRTSGQETQYF
- | few | TRBJ1-2 | TRBV5-4 | TGTGCCAGCACCCAAGGGGCTACTAACTATGGCTACACCTTC | CASTQGATNYGYTF
- | - | TRBJ1-5 | TRBV4-1 | TGCGCCAGCAGCCAGGAAGGGGGCAATCAGCCCCAGCATTTT | CASSQEGGNQPQHF
- | - | TRBJ2-7 | TRBV24-1 | TGTGCCACCAGTTCAGGCAGGTTCTGCTACGAGCAGTACTTC | CATSSGRFCYEQYF
TRBD1 | - | TRBJ2-7 | TRBV4-2 | TGTGCCAGCAGCCAAGAAGGGGACAGAGACTACGAGCAGTACTTC | CASSQEGDRDYEQYF